In this sample, the clone carrying this T cell receptor (beta chain) turned up once. Clones were sequenced by immunoSEQ multiplex PCR, and TCRdb holds only the in-frame ones, with some missing. The data hold about 30,000 clones, with 82% observed a single time. This CDR3 has 16 amino acids. V was pared by 5 bases and J by 7 bases, with 21 bases between. Per germline, CDR1 SGHNT and CDR2 YENEEA. This sample was included in a study of somatic mutations in cytotoxic T cells in rheumatoid arthritis. This receptor was taken from an adult with rheumatoid arthritis. What was sequenced was CD8+ T cells sorted from blood. The chain is built from TRBV11-3 and TRBJ2-1; D is perhaps TRBD1 (5 bases). The CDR3 spells CASSPRVVTATNEQFF. CDR3 coding DNA: TGTGCCAGCAGCCCAAGAGTGGTGACAGCGACTAATGAGCAGTTCTTC. Filled out from reference TRBV11-3 and TRBJ2-1, the complete variable domain reads EAGVVQSPRYKIIEKKQPVAFWCNPISGHNTLYWYLQNLGQGPELLIRYENEEAVDDSQLPKDRFSAERLKGVDSTLKIQPAELGDSAVYLCASSPRVVTATNEQFFGPGTRLTVL.